These 27 T cell receptor beta chains came from one sample sequenced in a study of technical replicates of blood from four donors. Profiled with immunoSEQ multiplex PCR; TCRdb holds only in-frame clones, not every one. This sample carries more than 55,000 clones, 91% of them seen once, and the ten largest clones take over 4%. The sequencing input was PBMCs. The receptors stem from a human donor in good health. Some clones in this sample may be carry-over from other donors' samples.

The rearrangement links TRBV7-6 to TRBJ2-2; possibly TRBD1 for D (6 bases). Germline CDR1 SGHVS, CDR2 FNYEAQ. This CDR3 has 15 residues. Trimming pared 5 bases from V and 2 bases from J, leaving 12 bases between. As DNA, the CDR3 is TGTGCCAGCAGCCCGGGGACACCTAACACCGGGGAGCTGTTTTTT. The encoded protein is CASSPGTPNTGELFF.

This clone is a singleton in its sample. The chain is built from TRBV18 and TRBJ2-7; 9 bases map to TRBD2. Per germline, CDR1 KGHSH and CDR2 LQKENI. The CDR3 covers 16 residues. After removal of 6 bases from V and 1 base from J, the junction contained 10 bases not matched to a gene. The DNA for the CDR3 is TGTGCCAGCTCTAAGGGACAAGCGGGGGGTTCCTACGAGCAGTACTTC. It specifies CASSKGQAGGSYEQYF.

V is TRBV9 and J is TRBJ1-6, with no clear D. CDR3 size: 14 residues. Trimming pared 4 bases from V and 5 bases from J, leaving 10 bases between. CDR1 and CDR2 from the germline V gene are SGDLS and YYNGEE. Written as DNA, the CDR3 is TGTGCCAGCAGCCCACAACCCAATAATTCACCCCTCCACTTT. Its protein product is CASSPQPNNSPLHF. The full variable domain, completed using reference TRBV9 and TRBJ1-6, is DSGVTQTPKHLITATGQRVTLRCSPRSGDLSVYWYQQSLDQGLQFLIQYYNGEERAKGNILERFSAQQFPDLHSELNLSSLELGDSALYFCASSPQPNNSPLHFGNGTRLTVT.

This chain links TRBV7-8 with TRBJ1-2, with D possibly TRBD1 on 6 matching bases. The CDR3 sequence is 15 residues long. Between the trimmed V and J ends, which lost 0 bases and 4 bases, there was a span of 12 bases. CDR1 and CDR2 (germline): SGHVS, FQNEAQ. In DNA form, the CDR3 reads TGTGCCAGCAGCTTAGCTACAGGGAAGGGCTATGGCTACACCTTC. This codes for CASSLATGKGYGYTF.

The chain recombines TRBV5-4 with TRBJ1-3; 7 positions match TRBD1. Germline-derived CDR1 and CDR2 are SGHNT and YYREEE (reference sequence). CDR3 length: 14 amino acids. V gave up 4 bases and J gave up 3 bases; unmatched junction bases: 4. The CDR3 sequence: CASSTGVFGNTIYF. DNA of the CDR3: TGTGCCAGCAGCACAGGGGTATTTGGAAACACCATATATTTT.

CDR3 nucleotides: TGTGCCAGCAGCTTGGACATATACAATGAGCAGTTCTTC. Residues: CASSLDIYNEQFF. The V and J genes are TRBV7-2 and TRBJ2-1, with D perhaps TRBD1 (5 bases). The CDR3 is made up of 13 amino acids. Germline CDR1 reads SGHTA; CDR2 reads FQGNSA. V was pared by 3 bases and J by 4 bases, with 7 bases between.

J is TRBJ1-1 and V is TRBV12-5, with 8 bases lining up with TRBD1. This CDR3 is 16 amino acids long. Germline V gene data show CDR1 as LGHNT and CDR2 as FRNRAP. V dropped 4 bases and J dropped 4; count of bases not matched to a gene: 11. CDR3 nucleotide sequence: TGTGCTAGTGGTTCGCCTCAGGGGGCAGTGGGCACTGAAGCTTTCTTT. Protein: CASGSPQGAVGTEAFF.

J is TRBJ2-1 and V is TRBV30; possible D gene TRBD1, 6 bases. The CDR3 has 12 amino acids. The ends were cut back, 5 bases at V and 2 bases at J, with 7 bases in the middle. The germline V gene encodes CDR1 GTSNPN and CDR2 SVGIG (reference sequence). CDR3 nucleotides: TGTGCCTGGGACAGGACCTACAATGAGCAGTTCTTC. Translated, it gives CAWDRTYNEQFF.

This clone was observed a single time. One end of the junction is discordant with germline, which a read error may explain. The CDR3 loop is CASSGFAAAF. The CDR3 DNA follows: TGTGCCAGCAGTGGGTTTGCGGCGGCCTTC. V and J are TRBV2 and TRBJ2-7; D remains unclear. The germline V gene encodes CDR1 SNHLY and CDR2 FYNNEI. The CDR3 sequence is 10 residues long.

The chain is built from TRBV7-9 and TRBJ2-1, with TRBD2 identical over 15 bases. The CDR3 has 16 residues. From germline, CDR1 is SEHNR and CDR2 FQNEAQ (reference sequence). The trim removed 1 base at V and 9 bases at J, leaving 4 bases unmatched. CDR3 protein: CASSLGTSGRAGEQFF. CDR3 nucleotide sequence: TGTGCCAGCAGCTTAGGGACTAGCGGGAGGGCCGGTGAGCAGTTCTTC.

The chain couples TRBV2 to TRBJ2-1; possible D gene TRBD1, 6 bases. Trimming took 5 bases from V and 4 from J, leaving 18 bases between them. The CDR3 consists of 16 residues. From germline, CDR1 is SNHLY and CDR2 FYNNEI. This CDR3 reads CASSITRDIRYNEQFF. The CDR3 DNA reads TGTGCCAGCAGTATTACCCGGGACATCCGTTACAATGAGCAGTTCTTC.

This rearrangement joins TRBV18 to TRBJ2-7; D may be TRBD1 (6 bases). V was clipped by 6 bases and J by 4 bases, with 13 bases between them. Germline V CDR1 and CDR2: KGHSH, LQKENI. This CDR3 is 13 amino acids long. The CDR3 protein is CASSAGTRYEQYF. CDR3 nucleotide sequence: TGTGCCAGCTCGGCCGGGACAAGATACGAGCAGTACTTC. Based on the CDR3 plus reference TRBV18 and TRBJ2-7, the full variable domain is NAGVMQNPRHLVRRRGQEARLRCSPMKGHSHVYWYRQLPEEGLKFMVYLQKENIIDESGMPKERFSAEFPKEGPSILRIQQVVRGDSAAYFCASSAGTRYEQYFGPGTRLTVT.

This chain uses TRBV6-1 with TRBJ2-5; weak D call: TRBD2 (6 bases). Per the germline V gene, CDR1 is MNHNS and CDR2 is SASEGT. Trimming removed 4 bases from V and 3 bases from J, with 12 bases in between. This CDR3 comprises 14 residues. Written as DNA, the CDR3 is TGTGCCAGCAGTGGTGGACTAAGAGAAGAGACCCAGTACTTC. It translates to CASSGGLREETQYF.

The rearrangement uses TRBV19 and TRBJ2-3; 8 bases are a match to TRBD2. Trimming took 3 bases from V and 8 from J; bases not matched to a gene: 7. The CDR3 contains 14 residues. CDR1 is LNHDA, CDR2 SQIVND, per germline (reference sequence). The CDR3 here is CASSIGLAPGTQYF. CDR3 sequence (DNA): TGTGCCAGTAGTATTGGACTAGCCCCTGGTACGCAGTATTTT.

The CDR3 loop reads CASSWPRGGLADYEQYF. CDR3 in DNA: TGCGCCAGCAGCTGGCCGCGCGGGGGACTAGCGGATTACGAGCAGTACTTC. The chain couples TRBV5-1 to TRBJ2-7; TRBD2 matches 11 bases. Germline V lookup: CDR1 SGHRS, CDR2 YFSETQ. The V gene end was trimmed by 3 bases and the J gene end by 4 bases; junction bases not matched to a gene: 12. This CDR3 contains 17 residues.

The rearrangement joins TRBV7-7 to TRBJ2-2; TRBD2 might be the D (5 bases). Germline V CDR1 and CDR2: SSHAT, FNYEAQ (reference sequence). The CDR3 contains 16 residues. Trimming removed 5 bases at V and 5 bases at J, with 18 bases between. The CDR3 reads CASSPSRGSSTGELFF. CDR3 bases: TGTGCCAGCAGCCCCTCTAGAGGGAGTTCGACCGGGGAGCTGTTTTTT.

CDR3 DNA: TGTGCCAGCAGCCGACAAGGGGCGGGAGTGGATACGCAGTATTTT. As protein: CASSRQGAGVDTQYF. The chain carries TRBV5-6 and TRBJ2-3; TRBD2 aligns across 7 bases. Trimming took 4 bases from V and 6 from J; bases not matched to a gene: 11. Germline CDR1 reads SGHDT; CDR2 reads YYEEEE. The CDR3 extends over 15 amino acids.

This chain connects TRBV7-2 to TRBJ2-5, with 11 bases fitting TRBD1. V lost 2 bases, J lost 5 bases, and 7 bases stayed unmatched. Germline V CDR1 and CDR2: SGHTA, FQGNSA. The CDR3 spans 16 residues. CDR3 amino acids: CASSLFGQGAGETQYF. DNA of the CDR3: TGTGCCAGCAGCTTATTCGGACAGGGGGCAGGGGAGACCCAGTACTTC.

The V and J genes are TRBV18 and TRBJ2-1; 8 positions match TRBD2. The germline gives CDR1 KGHSH, CDR2 LQKENI. Trimming at V came to 5 bases and at J to 1 base, leaving 7 bases not matched to a gene. The CDR3 has 16 residues. CDR3 sequence (DNA): TGTGCCAGCTCATTCGGGACTAGAGGGTCCTACAATGAGCAGTTCTTC. Encoded protein: CASSFGTRGSYNEQFF.

CDR3 protein: CASSTSGMAGNEQFF. The CDR3 DNA follows: TGTGCCAGCAGCACAAGCGGGATGGCCGGGAATGAGCAGTTCTTC. This chain joins TRBV2 and TRBJ2-1, with 7 positions matching TRBD2. Germline CDR1 is SNHLY and CDR2 is FYNNEI. V lost 6 bases, J lost 7 bases, and 12 bases stayed unmatched. CDR3 length: 15 residues.

J is TRBJ2-5 and V is TRBV5-6; 13 bases align to TRBD2. The CDR3 has 17 amino acids. Germline V CDR1 and CDR2: SGHDT, YYEEEE. The J segment lost 4 bases and the V segment lost 4 bases, leaving 10 bases of the junction unmatched. The CDR3 here is CASSLTGTSGAAETQYF. DNA of the CDR3: TGTGCCAGCAGCCTCACCGGGACTAGCGGGGCGGCAGAGACCCAGTACTTC.

This clone occurred once. V is TRBV7-9 and J is TRBJ1-6; 8 positions match TRBD1. The V gene end was trimmed by 4 bases and the J gene end by 9 bases; junction bases not matched to a gene: 5. This CDR3 region has 14 residues. The V gene's germline CDR1 is SEHNR and CDR2 FQNEAQ (reference sequence). As DNA, the CDR3 is TGTGCCAGCAGCTCCGGGACAGGAGTTTCACCCCTCCACTTT. Encoded protein: CASSSGTGVSPLHF. Looking up the rest from reference TRBV7-9 and TRBJ1-6 gives the full variable domain: DTGVSQNPRHKITKRGQNVTFRCDPISEHNRLYWYRQTLGQGPEFLTYFQNEAQLEKSRLLSDRFSAERPKGSFSTLEIQRTEQGDSAMYLCASSSGTGVSPLHFGNGTRLTVT.

The chain combines TRBV4-3 with TRBJ2-3; the match to TRBD1 covers 8 bases. V shed 3 bases and J 3 bases; nucleotides not matched to a gene: 5. This CDR3 has 15 amino acids. Germline loops: CDR1 LGHNA, CDR2 YSLEER. CDR3 sequence reads: CASSQTGVGTDTQYF. The CDR3 nucleotides are TGCGCCAGCAGCCAGACAGGGGTGGGTACAGATACGCAGTATTTT.

The chain combines TRBV5-1 with TRBJ2-7; 8 bases are shared with TRBD2. The V and J ends lost 2 bases and 6 bases, in that order; junction bases with no gene match: 4. This CDR3 is built from 13 residues. Germline loops: CDR1 SGHRS, CDR2 YFSETQ. The chain's CDR3 is CASSFGLAAEQYF. CDR3 DNA sequence: TGCGCCAGCAGCTTTGGACTAGCCGCCGAGCAGTACTTC.

The chain carries TRBV10-1 and TRBJ1-2, with 10 bases aligning to TRBD1. The CDR3 length is 14 residues. J was trimmed by 4 bases and V by 8 bases; bases with no gene match: 7. Germline lookup yields CDR1 WNHNN and CDR2 SYGVQD (reference sequence). This chain's CDR3 is CASSDRGRPYGYTF. CDR3 coding DNA: TGCGCCAGCTCCGACAGGGGGCGCCCCTATGGCTACACCTTC.

In the case of this clone: Different DNA sequences within this sample yield the same CDR3. The chain is built from TRBV6-5 and TRBJ1-2, with D possibly matching TRBD1 (5 bases). CDR1 and CDR2 from the germline V gene are MNHEY and SVGAGI. CDR3 size: 15 residues. The V end was cut by 0 bases, the J end by 2 bases, with 10 bases between. CDR3 coding DNA: TGTGCCAGCAGTTACTCGACGGGGGGAAACTATGGCTACACCTTC. Translated, it gives CASSYSTGGNYGYTF.

The rearrangement links TRBV2 to TRBJ2-7; 8 bases fit TRBD1. Trimming at V came to 8 bases and at J to 1 base, leaving 7 bases not matched to a gene. CDR3 size: 14 residues. CDR1 and CDR2 (germline): SNHLY, FYNNEI. This chain's CDR3 is CASGGQGLSYEQYF. The CDR3, as DNA: TGTGCCAGCGGTGGACAGGGTTTGTCCTACGAGCAGTACTTC.